The rows below give T cell receptor beta chains drawn from one sample of a study of molecular identifiers for immune sequencing clone quantification. TCRdb processed the PCR reads anew with MiXCR; each CDR3 protein has one entry. The sample holds under 600,000 distinct CDR3 sequences, around 25% seen once. Sequencing was performed on naive CD8+ T cells from blood, with Jurkat cell RNA spiked in. These receptors all stem from a human donor in good health. Some libraries in this study had Jurkat cell RNA spiked in. CDR3s include the opening cysteine and the closing phenylalanine or tryptophan. D genes are given only for firm matches. The size field is filled for only some rows; it gives once, few, many or a size class.

D: TRBD2; J: TRBJ2-3; V: TRBV7-2; size: few; CDR3: CASSLIAGGRRDTDTQYF; DNA: TGTGCCAGCAGCTTAATCGCGGGGGGGCGCCGTGATACAGATACGCAGTATTTT
D: TRBD1; J: TRBJ2-1; V: TRBV6-2/TRBV6-3; size: few; CDR3: CASSLRDRGYNEQFF; DNA: TGTGCCAGCAGCCTCCGGGACAGGGGCTACAATGAGCAGTTCTTC
D: NA; J: TRBJ2-3; V: TRBV5-5; size: many; CDR3: CASSLKTDTQYF; DNA: TGTGCCAGCAGCCTAAAAACAGATACGCAGTATTTT
D: NA; J: TRBJ2-2; V: TRBV19; size: few; CDR3: CASTSRFDSLRTGELFF; DNA: TGTGCCAGTACCAGTAGGTTTGATAGTCTGAGGACCGGGGAGCTGTTTTTT
D: NA; J: TRBJ1-1; V: TRBV7-9; size: many; CDR3: CASGAAGTEAFF; DNA: TGTGCCAGCGGGGCAGCGGGCACTGAAGCTTTCTTT
D: TRBD2; J: TRBJ2-7; V: TRBV19; size: few; CDR3: CASSIYSGGIYEQYF; DNA: TGTGCCAGTAGTATTTACAGCGGGGGGATCTACGAGCAGTACTTC
D: NA; J: TRBJ2-7; V: TRBV7-6; size: NA; CDR3: CASSDTTGYRPYEQYF; DNA: TGTGCCAGCAGCGATACAACGGGGTACAGGCCCTACGAGCAGTACTTC
D: TRBD1; J: TRBJ2-7; V: TRBV27; size: few; CDR3: CASSVRGQARPYEQYF; DNA: TGTGCCAGCAGCGTCCGAGGACAGGCCCGTCCCTACGAGCAGTACTTC
D: NA; J: TRBJ1-1; V: TRBV4-3; size: many; CDR3: CASSESRQWTEAFF; DNA: TGCGCCAGCAGCGAAAGTAGACAGTGGACTGAAGCTTTCTTT
D: NA; J: TRBJ2-7; V: TRBV7-2; size: many; CDR3: CASSSDPGSSYEQYF; DNA: TGTGCCAGCAGCTCGGACCCGGGAAGTTCCTACGAGCAGTACTTC
D: NA; J: TRBJ2-7; V: TRBV20-1; size: few; CDR3: CSAREGRGSYEQYF; DNA: TGCAGTGCTCGAGAGGGGCGGGGCTCCTACGAGCAGTACTTC
D: TRBD2; J: TRBJ2-5; V: TRBV20-1; size: few; CDR3: CSVGLAGGLDIPQYF; DNA: TGCAGTGTAGGACTAGCGGGGGGGCTTGATATCCCCCAGTACTTC
D: NA; J: TRBJ2-6; V: TRBV9; size: many; CDR3: CASSFRTTPGANVLTF; DNA: TGTGCCAGCAGCTTCCGGACGACTCCTGGGGCCAACGTCCTGACTTTC
D: NA; J: TRBJ2-7; V: TRBV9; size: few; CDR3: CASSVALAPYEQYF; DNA: TGTGCCAGCAGCGTAGCACTAGCTCCCTACGAGCAGTACTTC
D: TRBD2; J: TRBJ2-3; V: TRBV4-2; size: many; CDR3: CASSPRLAGATDTQYF; DNA: TGTGCCAGCAGCCCTAGACTAGCGGGGGCCACAGATACGCAGTATTTT
D: NA; J: TRBJ2-7; V: TRBV5-1; size: many; CDR3: CASVPGLAGQSDEQYF; DNA: TGCGCCAGCGTTCCTGGTTTGGCGGGCCAGAGCGACGAGCAGTACTTC
D: TRBD1; J: TRBJ2-7; V: TRBV28; size: NA; CDR3: CATSGTAYEQYF; DNA: TGTGCCACCTCCGGGACAGCCTACGAGCAGTACTTC
D: NA; J: TRBJ2-3; V: TRBV2; size: NA; CDR3: CARSPAGPFTDTQYF; DNA: TGTGCCAGGAGCCCCGCGGGGCCGTTCACAGATACGCAGTATTTT
D: NA; J: TRBJ2-3; V: TRBV7-9; size: few; CDR3: CASSSPGPTSYTDTQYF; DNA: TGTGCCAGCAGCTCGCCGGGACCAACTTCCTACACAGATACGCAGTATTTT
D: NA; J: TRBJ1-5; V: TRBV7-9; size: few; CDR3: CASSYGWNQPQHF; DNA: TGTGCCAGCAGCTATGGTTGGAATCAGCCCCAGCATTTT
D: NA; J: TRBJ1-2; V: TRBV19; size: NA; CDR3: CASSIGSIGYTF; DNA: TGTGCCAGTAGTATCGGATCGATCGGCTACACCTTC
D: TRBD2; J: TRBJ2-2; V: TRBV24-1; size: NA; CDR3: CATSDATSGGVWNTGELFF; DNA: TGTGCCACCAGTGATGCTACTAGCGGGGGGGTCTGGAACACCGGGGAGCTGTTTTTT
D: NA; J: TRBJ1-2; V: TRBV29-1; size: NA; CDR3: CSVSADYGYTF; DNA: TGCAGCGTTTCGGCGGACTATGGCTACACCTTC
D: NA; J: TRBJ1-1; V: TRBV6-5; size: few; CDR3: CASSYTIQGNTEAFF; DNA: TGTGCCAGCAGTTACACAATCCAGGGGAACACTGAAGCTTTCTTT
D: NA; J: TRBJ1-1; V: TRBV5-6; size: NA; CDR3: CASSLPELNTEAFF; DNA: TGTGCCAGCAGCCTCCCCGAATTGAACACTGAAGCTTTCTTT
D: NA; J: TRBJ1-2; V: TRBV4-1; size: NA; CDR3: CASSQDYKTGNGYTF; DNA: TGCGCCAGCAGCCAAGATTACAAAACAGGAAATGGCTACACCTTC
D: NA; J: TRBJ2-7; V: TRBV7-9; size: many; CDR3: CASTSTESEYEQYF; DNA: TGTGCCAGCACCTCGACGGAGTCTGAGTACGAGCAGTACTTC